This is a list of T cell receptor beta chains from one sample in a study of T cells in localized non-small cell lung cancer. Produced via immunoSEQ multiplex PCR; TCRdb's table is partial and in-frame only. In the table there are approximately 57,000 clones, 86% of which are singletons. This material consisted of peripheral blood, taken before any cancer treatment. These receptors were taken from a woman aged 40-69 years with stage I lung adenocarcinoma. Each CDR3 is given with its conserved first and last residue.

J: TRBJ2-7
V: TRBV5-5
CDR3: CASSLEGGAAYEQYF

J: TRBJ1-2
V: TRBV4-3
CDR3: CASSQGHGGVNYGYTF

J: TRBJ1-4
V: TRBV14
CDR3: CASSPLGGGREKLFF

J: TRBJ2-7
V: TRBV6-5
CDR3: CASSPLFPYEQYF

J: TRBJ1-3
V: TRBV6-6
CDR3: CASSYPGNTIYF

J: TRBJ2-5
V: TRBV4-3
CDR3: CASSQDPAGTPDF

J: TRBJ1-3
V: TRBV18
CDR3: CASSPGINTAGNTIYF

J: TRBJ1-5
V: TRBV30
CDR3: CAWRGGGQYNQPQHF

J: TRBJ2-3
V: TRBV4-3
CDR3: CASSQDMVQGARVDTQYF

J: TRBJ1-4
V: TRBV5-1
CDR3: CATERDRGSEKLFF

J: TRBJ2-3
V: TRBV6-4
CDR3: CASSRFSSGVSTDTQYF

J: TRBJ1-1
V: TRBV6-6
CDR3: CASSYWKENTEAFF

J: TRBJ2-7
V: TRBV7-8
CDR3: CASSTGTVGGEQYF

J: TRBJ2-2
V: TRBV19
CDR3: CASSPGTVNTGELFF

J: TRBJ1-1
V: TRBV2
CDR3: CASRDRGDGGAFF

J: TRBJ1-1
V: TRBV6-5
CDR3: CASGLVEAFF

J: TRBJ2-1
V: TRBV11-3
CDR3: CASSPVKRGGSYNEQFF

J: TRBJ2-2
V: TRBV30
CDR3: CAWADRGWTGELFF